The 20 T cell receptor beta chains below all came from one sample that was sequenced in a study of tumor and adjacent non-tumor tissue in lung cancer. The library came from three nested PCR rounds adapted from ARM-PCR protocols. TCRdb processed the multiplex PCR reads anew with MiXCR; each CDR3 protein has one entry. The data contain over 35,000 distinct CDR3 sequences, 60% of them seen just once; the ten biggest clones take up over 40%. RNA was extracted from bulk tissue without any cell sorting. Distant lung tissue was collected more than 3 cm away from the tumor edge. The material sequenced was distant non-tumor lung tissue. All receptors derive from a man in his fifties or sixties with non-small cell lung cancer.

Notes on this clonotype: The junction departs from the called germline gene at one end, perhaps through a read error. The rearrangement uses TRBV11-2 and TRBJ2-2; 8 bases align to TRBD1. Germline V lookup: CDR1 SGHAT, CDR2 FQNNGV. The CDR3 has 15 residues. This CDR3 is CVSSLRQGNTGELFF. The CDR3 coding sequence is TGTGTCAGCAGCTTAAGACAGGGGAACACTGGGGAGCTGTTTTTT.

Concerning this clonotype: A junction boundary mismatches the germline segment, possibly from a read error. The chain links TRBV4-1 to TRBJ1-1, with D perhaps TRBD1 (5 bases). The CDR3 length is 15 residues. The V gene's germline CDR1 is MGHRA and CDR2 YSYEKL. The CDR3 nucleotides are TGCGCCAGCAGCCAAGGAAGGGGACTGAGCACTGAAGCTCTCTTT. This sequence encodes CASSQGRGLSTEALF.

This clonotype showed up just a few times. The gene calls are TRBV4-2 and TRBJ1-6; TRBD1 aligns across 7 bases. The CDR3 loop spans 16 amino acids. Unmatched junction bases numbered 10, after V lost 4 bases and J lost 7 bases. Germline values: CDR1 LGHNA, CDR2 YNFKEQ. The CDR3 DNA is TGTGCCAGCAGCCTCGCTCTGAGGGGGCCGAATTCACCCCTCCACTTT. It specifies CASSLALRGPNSPLHF.

About this clonotype itself: A read error may be the cause here, since a much bigger clone is one base away. The rearrangement links TRBV4-2 to TRBJ2-3; the match to TRBD2 covers 9 bases. Germline V gene sequence: CDR1 LGHNA, CDR2 YNFKEQ. This CDR3 contains 17 residues. The CDR3 sequence: CASNQDLGGRAADTQYF. The DNA for the CDR3 is TGTGCCAGCAACCAAGATCTAGGCGGGAGGGCCGCAGATACGCAGTATTTT.

The chain carries TRBV11-1 and TRBJ2-3, with D possibly being TRBD1 (5 bases). Germline V gives CDR1 SGHAT, CDR2 FQDESV (reference sequence). The CDR3 has 15 residues. V lost 4 bases, J lost 8 bases, and 19 bases lay in between. CDR3: CASSSLGQLAATQYF. The CDR3, as DNA: TGTGCCAGCAGCTCATTAGGACAACTGGCAGCTACGCAGTATTTT.

A note on this clonotype: Its ends do not fully match the called genes, so a read error is possible. The chain couples TRBV7-9 to TRBJ1-1, with 11 positions matching TRBD1. Germline loops: CDR1 SEHNR, CDR2 FQNEAQ (reference sequence). This CDR3 has 15 amino acids. DNA for the CDR3: TGTGCCAGCAGCTTCCAAGGACAGGGGGCTACTGAAGCTTCCTTT. It is translated as CASSFQGQGATEASF.

Details on this clonotype: This may stem from a read error, because a much larger clone lies one nucleotide away. The chain recombines TRBV28 with TRBJ2-7; D call uncertain. The germline V gene has CDR1 MDHEN and CDR2 SYDVKM. The V end lost 4 bases, the J end lost 4 bases, and 5 bases lay between the germline ends. The CDR3 totals 11 residues. CDR3 in amino acids: CASSSRYEQYF. DNA of the CDR3: TGTGCCAGCAGTTCAAGGTACGAGCAGTACTTC. Full variable domain (missing parts from reference TRBV28 and TRBJ2-7): DVKVTQSSRYLVKRTGEKVFLECVQDMDHENMFWYRQDPGLGLRLIYFSYDVKMKEKGDIPEGYSVSREKKERFSLILESASTNQTSMYLCASSSRYEQYFGPGTRLTVT.

This rearrangement joins TRBV4-1 to TRBJ2-7; 7 bases map to TRBD1. CDR3 length equals 16 residues. Germline-derived CDR1 and CDR2 are MGHRA and YSYEKL. Trimming at V came to 0 bases and at J to 11 bases, leaving 16 bases not matched to a gene. The CDR3 spells CASSQECTETGLGEYF. As DNA, the CDR3 is TGCGCCAGCAGCCAAGAATGCACGGAGACAGGGCTCGGGGAGTACTTC.

The chain joins TRBV30 to TRBJ1-4, with 10 bases identical to TRBD1. The CDR3 length is 17 residues. In germline, CDR1 is GTSNPN, CDR2 SVGIG (reference sequence). J gave up 5 bases and V 0 bases, and 9 bases lay outside the gene matches. CDR3 sequence reads: CAWSVLPGQGLNEKLFF. The CDR3, as DNA: TGTGCCTGGAGTGTACTCCCGGGACAGGGGCTCAATGAAAAACTGTTTTTT.

A few counts support this clonotype. This sequence may be a read error, since a much larger clone differs from it by one base. The rearrangement joins TRBV12-5 to TRBJ2-1; TRBD2 matches at 12 bases. Germline assignment: CDR1 LGHNT and CDR2 FRNRAP. This CDR3 contains 13 residues. Trimming took 6 bases from V and 9 from J; bases not matched to a gene: 3. The CDR3 region has the DNA TGTGCTAGTGGACCTAGCGGGGGGGCTGAGCAGTTCTTC. Its translation: CASGPSGGAEQFF. The complete variable domain, with remaining parts taken from reference TRBV12-5 and TRBJ2-1, reads DARVTQTPRHKVTEMGQEVTMRCQPILGHNTVFWYRQTMMQGLELLAYFRNRAPLDDSGMPKDRFSAEMPDATLATLKIQPSEPRDSAVYFCASGPSGGAEQFFGPGTRLTVL.

With respect to this clonotype: Relative to the germline gene, one junction end is altered; a read error may explain this. J is TRBJ2-7 and V is TRBV11-1; a weak D match, TRBD2 (6 bases). Per the germline V gene, CDR1 is SGHAT and CDR2 is FQDESV (reference sequence). The CDR3 is 13 residues long. The CDR3 sequence is CVSSSLGLLVQYF. CDR3 sequence (DNA): TGTGTCAGCAGCTCATTGGGACTCTTGGTGCAGTACTTC.

This chain connects TRBV10-2 to TRBJ2-5, with D hard to call. CDR3 length equals 14 residues. Trimming stripped 7 bases from V and 2 bases from J, with 14 bases between. Germline values: CDR1 WSHSY, CDR2 SAAADI. The CDR3 region has the DNA TGCGCCAGCATGCTTTGGAGAGTACAAGAGACCCAGTACTTC. It encodes CASMLWRVQETQYF.

As concerns this clonotype: One end of the junction fails to match germline, which may point to a read error. The J gene is TRBJ1-1, the V gene TRBV11-1, with D tentatively TRBD1 (6 bases). CDR1 is SGHAT and CDR2 is FQDESV in the germline V gene (reference sequence). The length of the CDR3 is 13 residues. This CDR3 reads CASSPGAGDEVFF. In nucleotides, the CDR3 is TGTGCCAGCAGCCCGGGGGCAGGGGATGAAGTTTTCTTT.

Note on this clonotype: It may be a read error: a sequence one base away is much more abundant. V is TRBV20-1 and J is TRBJ2-6; D remains unclear. The ends were cut back, 4 bases at V and 2 bases at J, with 12 bases in the middle. Per germline, CDR1 DFQATT and CDR2 SNEGSKA (reference sequence). The CDR3 runs to 15 residues. The CDR3 loop reads CSATKGITGANVLTF. The CDR3 region has the DNA TGCAGTGCTACCAAGGGTATCACTGGGGCCAACGTCCTGACTTTC.

This clonotype appeared a few times. The V and J genes are TRBV20-1 and TRBJ1-5, with D uncertain. The CDR3 length is 13 residues. V dropped 1 base and J dropped 3 bases, with 7 bases sitting between them. Germline CDR1 and CDR2: DFQATT and SNEGSKA (reference sequence). For the CDR3, the DNA is TGCAGTGCTAGAGCTGACAACAATCAGCCCCAGCATTTT. Protein product: CSARADNNQPQHF.

This clonotype appeared a few times. An end of the junction does not agree with germline; a read error may underlie this. The rearrangement uses TRBV6-5 and TRBJ2-7, with 8 bases aligning to TRBD1. Per germline, CDR1 MNHEY and CDR2 SVGAGI. CDR3 length equals 15 residues. CDR3 sequence (DNA): TGTGTCAGCAGTTCCAGGGACAGGCACTCCTACGAGCAGTACTTC. Amino acid sequence: CVSSSRDRHSYEQYF.

Notes on this clonotype: A much larger clone sits a single nucleotide away, making a read error possible. Because the CDR3 is missing its conserved closing phenylalanine or tryptophan, this is likely a read error. This sequence joins TRBV12-3 or TRBV12-4 and TRBJ1-2; TRBD1 agrees at 8 bases. Trimming at V came to 5 bases and at J to 6 bases, leaving 5 bases not matched to a gene. The CDR3 is 13 amino acids. Here the CDR3 reads CASSEQGEDGYTS. Here the CDR3 DNA reads TGTGCCAGCAGTGAACAGGGGGAAGATGGCTACACCTCC.

V and J are TRBV5-1 and TRBJ1-5; the D gene is possibly TRBD2 (5 bases). The DNA end is more similar to TRBJ2-3, so the J call may be wrong. The CDR3 length is 14 residues. Germline V CDR1 and CDR2: SGHRS, YFSETQ. In DNA form, the CDR3 reads TGCGCCAGCAGCTTGGATAGTGGAGGTCAGCCCCAGTATTTT. Protein: CASSLDSGGQPQYF.

On this clonotype: Because the CDR3 is missing its conserved closing phenylalanine or tryptophan, this is likely a read error. The V gene is TRBV11-1, the J gene TRBJ1-1; possible D gene TRBD1, 5 bases. Germline V gene lookup returns CDR1 SGHAT and CDR2 FQDESV (reference sequence). This CDR3 region has 14 residues. The CDR3 region is CASCLYNRGPEAFI. The CDR3 DNA sequence: TGTGCCAGCTGCTTATATAATCGGGGACCTGAAGCTTTCATT.

With respect to this clonotype: A much larger clone differs by one base, so this may be a read error. The V gene is TRBV28, the J gene TRBJ2-7; TRBD2 is a possible D gene (5 bases). Germline V gene data show CDR1 as MDHEN and CDR2 as SYDVKM. V was clipped by 2 bases and J by 4 bases, with 18 bases between them. This CDR3 contains 16 residues. CDR3 sequence: CASSLTGGGFIYEQYF. CDR3 nucleotide sequence: TGTGCCAGCAGTTTAACCGGTGGAGGCTTCATATACGAGCAGTACTTC.